This is a list of T cell receptor beta chains from one sample in a study of OX40 agonist ivuxolimab in advanced cancers. The protocol was immunoSEQ multiplex PCR, while the TCRdb copy is restricted to in-frame clones and leaves out a portion. The table has 65,000 to 85,000 clones, approximately 90% seen once. This material consisted of CD4+ or CD8+ T cells sorted from blood, taken in a trial of the OX40 agonist ivuxolimab. These receptors were collected from an adult with an advanced solid tumor such as melanoma, head and neck, liver or kidney cancer. Each CDR3 is given with its conserved first and last residue. Each record gives: V gene, D gene, clone size, J gene, CDR3 protein, CDR3 DNA. The D gene is left open where the match is weak. Only part of the rows carry a size: once, few, many, or a class if the clone is expanded.

V gene: TRBV4-3
D gene: .
clone size: .
J gene: TRBJ2-7
CDR3 protein: CASSQGHSYEQYF
CDR3 DNA: TGCGCCAGCAGCCAAGGCCACTCCTACGAGCAGTACTTC

V gene: TRBV5-6
D gene: .
clone size: .
J gene: TRBJ2-3
CDR3 protein: CASSFSTDTQYF
CDR3 DNA: TGTGCCAGCAGCTTTAGCACAGATACGCAGTATTTT

V gene: TRBV7-6
D gene: TRBD1
clone size: .
J gene: TRBJ1-2
CDR3 protein: CASSPALQGASNYGYTF
CDR3 DNA: TGTGCCAGCAGCCCAGCCCTCCAGGGGGCATCGAACTATGGCTACACCTTC

V gene: TRBV6-5
D gene: .
clone size: .
J gene: TRBJ2-7
CDR3 protein: CASSYSSTYEQYF
CDR3 DNA: TGTGCCAGCAGTTACTCGAGTACCTACGAGCAGTACTTC

V gene: TRBV9
D gene: .
clone size: .
J gene: TRBJ2-2
CDR3 protein: CASSVAHVEIGELFF
CDR3 DNA: TGTGCCAGCAGCGTAGCCCACGTAGAGATCGGGGAGCTGTTTTTT

V gene: TRBV4-1
D gene: .
clone size: .
J gene: TRBJ1-2
CDR3 protein: CASSQEQGSYTF
CDR3 DNA: TGCGCCAGCAGCCAGGAACAGGGCAGCTACACCTTC

V gene: TRBV10-3
D gene: TRBD1
clone size: .
J gene: TRBJ2-7
CDR3 protein: CAISEGRDSSYEQYF
CDR3 DNA: TGTGCCATCAGTGAAGGCCGGGACAGTTCCTACGAGCAGTACTTC

V gene: TRBV6-5
D gene: .
clone size: .
J gene: TRBJ2-1
CDR3 protein: CASSPSRSSYNEQFF
CDR3 DNA: TGTGCCAGCAGCCCCAGCCGGAGCTCCTACAATGAGCAGTTCTTC

V gene: TRBV27
D gene: TRBD1
clone size: .
J gene: TRBJ2-7
CDR3 protein: CASSAGTGNDEQYF
CDR3 DNA: TGTGCCAGCTCAGCCGGGACAGGGAACGACGAGCAGTACTTC

V gene: TRBV6-1
D gene: .
clone size: .
J gene: TRBJ1-2
CDR3 protein: CASGEGNIGYGYTF
CDR3 DNA: TGTGCCAGCGGTGAAGGGAACATTGGCTATGGCTACACCTTC

V gene: TRBV19
D gene: TRBD2
clone size: .
J gene: TRBJ2-1
CDR3 protein: CASSLRLAKSYNEQFF
CDR3 DNA: TGTGCCAGTAGTCTTAGACTAGCGAAAAGTTACAATGAGCAGTTCTTC

V gene: TRBV29-1
D gene: TRBD2
clone size: .
J gene: TRBJ2-7
CDR3 protein: CSVGSGGAYEQYF
CDR3 DNA: TGCAGCGTTGGGTCTGGGGGGGCCTACGAGCAGTACTTC

V gene: TRBV19
D gene: .
clone size: .
J gene: TRBJ2-7
CDR3 protein: CASSVGSSYEQYF
CDR3 DNA: TGTGCCAGTAGTGTCGGGTCAAGCTACGAGCAGTACTTC

V gene: TRBV11-3
D gene: .
clone size: .
J gene: TRBJ2-2
CDR3 protein: CASSLDLSTGELFF
CDR3 DNA: TGTGCCAGCAGCTTAGACTTAAGCACCGGGGAGCTGTTTTTT

V gene: TRBV7-9
D gene: .
clone size: .
J gene: TRBJ1-4
CDR3 protein: CASSLTPEGTTNEKLFF
CDR3 DNA: TGTGCCAGCAGCTTAACCCCGGAGGGTACAACTAATGAAAAACTGTTTTTT

V gene: TRBV13
D gene: .
clone size: .
J gene: TRBJ1-1
CDR3 protein: CASSLGWENTEAFF
CDR3 DNA: TGTGCCAGCAGCTTGGGGTGGGAGAACACTGAAGCTTTCTTT

V gene: TRBV18
D gene: .
clone size: .
J gene: TRBJ1-2
CDR3 protein: CASSPDNDYGYTF
CDR3 DNA: TGTGCCAGCTCACCAGACAACGACTATGGCTACACCTTC

V gene: TRBV13
D gene: TRBD2
clone size: .
J gene: TRBJ2-3
CDR3 protein: CASSLVLPGRLADSDTQYF
CDR3 DNA: TGTGCCAGCAGCTTAGTCCTCCCCGGTCGACTAGCGGACTCAGATACGCAGTATTTT

V gene: TRBV5-6
D gene: .
clone size: .
J gene: TRBJ1-1
CDR3 protein: CASSLVGREMPEAFF
CDR3 DNA: TGTGCCAGCAGCTTGGTAGGTCGGGAGATGCCTGAAGCTTTCTTT

V gene: TRBV2
D gene: .
clone size: once
J gene: TRBJ1-5
CDR3 protein: CASRDAGNQPQHF
CDR3 DNA: TGTGCCAGCAGGGATGCTGGCAATCAGCCCCAGCATTTT

V gene: TRBV6-1
D gene: .
clone size: few
J gene: TRBJ1-2
CDR3 protein: CASSSTGSYGYTF
CDR3 DNA: TGTGCCAGCAGTAGTACCGGGTCTTATGGCTACACCTTC

V gene: TRBV6-5
D gene: .
clone size: .
J gene: TRBJ2-1
CDR3 protein: CASSPHLGEQFF
CDR3 DNA: TGTGCCAGCAGTCCACATTTGGGGGAGCAGTTCTTC

V gene: TRBV5-5
D gene: .
clone size: .
J gene: TRBJ2-7
CDR3 protein: CASSPDNTYEQYF
CDR3 DNA: TGTGCCAGCAGCCCCGATAACACCTACGAGCAGTACTTC

V gene: TRBV5-1
D gene: .
clone size: .
J gene: TRBJ1-2
CDR3 protein: CASSLAFPFSAGYTF
CDR3 DNA: TGCGCCAGCAGCTTGGCCTTCCCCTTCTCTGCGGGCTACACCTTC

V gene: TRBV6-1
D gene: TRBD1
clone size: .
J gene: TRBJ1-2
CDR3 protein: CASTKGQEINYGYTF
CDR3 DNA: TGTGCCAGCACCAAGGGACAGGAGATAAACTATGGCTACACCTTC

V gene: TRBV30
D gene: .
clone size: .
J gene: TRBJ2-2
CDR3 protein: CAWSSRAGELFF
CDR3 DNA: TGTGCCTGGAGTAGTAGGGCTGGGGAGCTGTTTTTT

V gene: TRBV27
D gene: TRBD1
clone size: .
J gene: TRBJ2-7
CDR3 protein: CASRPGGQGSSYEQYF
CDR3 DNA: TGTGCCAGCAGACCCGGTGGACAGGGATCCTCCTACGAGCAGTACTTC

V gene: TRBV19
D gene: .
clone size: .
J gene: TRBJ2-1
CDR3 protein: CASSIVQWNEQFF
CDR3 DNA: TGTGCCAGTAGTATAGTACAGTGGAATGAGCAGTTCTTC

V gene: TRBV4-1
D gene: .
clone size: .
J gene: TRBJ2-2
CDR3 protein: CASSQVKGGTGELFF
CDR3 DNA: TGCGCCAGCAGCCAAGTGAAAGGGGGCACCGGGGAGCTGTTTTTT

V gene: TRBV13
D gene: .
clone size: .
J gene: TRBJ2-7
CDR3 protein: CASSLAGVREQYF
CDR3 DNA: TGTGCCAGCAGCTTAGCGGGGGTCCGCGAGCAGTACTTC

V gene: TRBV27
D gene: TRBD2
clone size: .
J gene: TRBJ2-1
CDR3 protein: CASTQTGGAAEQFF
CDR3 DNA: TGTGCCAGCACTCAGACGGGGGGGGCTGCTGAGCAGTTCTTC

V gene: TRBV5-5
D gene: .
clone size: .
J gene: TRBJ2-7
CDR3 protein: CASSLWQGVEQYF
CDR3 DNA: TGTGCCAGCAGCTTGTGGCAGGGTGTCGAGCAGTACTTC

V gene: TRBV13
D gene: TRBD1
clone size: .
J gene: TRBJ2-7
CDR3 protein: CASSPGQGWYEQYF
CDR3 DNA: TGTGCCAGCAGCCCCGGACAGGGGTGGTACGAGCAGTACTTC

V gene: TRBV5-1
D gene: .
clone size: .
J gene: TRBJ2-7
CDR3 protein: CASSLAPGAEQYF
CDR3 DNA: TGCGCCAGCAGCTTGGCCCCGGGGGCCGAGCAGTACTTC

V gene: TRBV9
D gene: TRBD1
clone size: .
J gene: TRBJ1-4
CDR3 protein: CASSTGTGGSREKLFF
CDR3 DNA: TGTGCCAGCAGCACCGGGACAGGGGGTTCGAGAGAAAAACTGTTTTTT

V gene: TRBV6-5
D gene: TRBD1
clone size: .
J gene: TRBJ1-2
CDR3 protein: CASSEDRGWGYTF
CDR3 DNA: TGTGCCAGCAGTGAGGACAGGGGTTGGGGCTACACCTTC

V gene: TRBV5-1
D gene: .
clone size: .
J gene: TRBJ1-1
CDR3 protein: CASSPGINTEAFF
CDR3 DNA: TGCGCCAGCAGCCCCGGGATTAACACTGAAGCTTTCTTT

V gene: TRBV4-1
D gene: TRBD2
clone size: once
J gene: TRBJ2-3
CDR3 protein: CASSQEGSVSGGSDADTQYF
CDR3 DNA: TGCGCCAGCAGCCAAGAAGGCTCGGTTAGCGGGGGCTCAGACGCAGATACGCAGTATTTT

V gene: TRBV5-1
D gene: TRBD2
clone size: .
J gene: TRBJ2-1
CDR3 protein: CASSWSGGVSYNEQFF
CDR3 DNA: TGCGCCAGCAGCTGGAGCGGGGGGGTATCCTACAATGAGCAGTTCTTC

V gene: TRBV5-4
D gene: TRBD2
clone size: .
J gene: TRBJ2-5
CDR3 protein: CASSHPPGLAGGPQETQYF
CDR3 DNA: TGTGCCAGCAGCCATCCGCCGGGACTAGCGGGGGGGCCCCAAGAGACCCAGTACTTC

V gene: TRBV12-2
D gene: .
clone size: .
J gene: TRBJ2-7
CDR3 protein: CASRLAWTGCPYEQYF
CDR3 DNA: TGTGCAAGTCGCTTAGCGTGGACAGGGTGCCCCTACGAGCAGTACTTC

V gene: TRBV4-2
D gene: .
clone size: .
J gene: TRBJ2-7
CDR3 protein: CASSQGSIGLHEQYF
CDR3 DNA: TGTGCCAGCAGCCAAGGGTCAATAGGGCTCCACGAGCAGTACTTC

V gene: TRBV7-6
D gene: .
clone size: .
J gene: TRBJ1-4
CDR3 protein: CASSPYALGGYNEKLFF
CDR3 DNA: TGTGCCAGCAGCCCCTACGCCTTAGGGGGTTATAATGAAAAACTGTTTTTT

V gene: TRBV7-3
D gene: .
clone size: .
J gene: TRBJ2-1
CDR3 protein: CASSFTLDNEQFF
CDR3 DNA: TGTGCCAGCAGCTTTACCCTCGACAATGAGCAGTTCTTC

V gene: TRBV4-1
D gene: .
clone size: .
J gene: TRBJ2-5
CDR3 protein: CASSHSQRTGEQYF
CDR3 DNA: TGCGCCAGCAGCCATAGCCAGCGTACAGGAGAGCAGTACTTC

V gene: TRBV4-3
D gene: .
clone size: .
J gene: TRBJ2-3
CDR3 protein: CASSQTISTDTQYF
CDR3 DNA: TGCGCCAGCAGCCAAACAATAAGCACAGATACGCAGTATTTT

V gene: TRBV5-5
D gene: TRBD1
clone size: .
J gene: TRBJ2-4
CDR3 protein: CASSLMKGAEYF
CDR3 DNA: TGTGCCAGCAGCTTAATGAAGGGGGCAGAGTACTTC

V gene: TRBV4-3
D gene: .
clone size: once
J gene: TRBJ1-1
CDR3 protein: CASSQGEGQVTPEAFF
CDR3 DNA: TGCGCCAGCAGCCAAGGCGAAGGGCAGGTGACCCCTGAAGCTTTCTTT

V gene: TRBV11-1
D gene: .
clone size: .
J gene: TRBJ2-1
CDR3 protein: CASSLAGNRNEQFF
CDR3 DNA: TGTGCCAGCAGCTTAGCGGGGAACAGGAATGAGCAGTTCTTC

V gene: TRBV6-5
D gene: TRBD1
clone size: .
J gene: TRBJ2-2
CDR3 protein: CASSWDRGLGELFF
CDR3 DNA: TGTGCCAGCAGTTGGGACAGGGGGCTTGGGGAGCTGTTTTTT

V gene: TRBV4-3
D gene: TRBD2
clone size: .
J gene: TRBJ2-1
CDR3 protein: CASSQRLAGPYNEQFF
CDR3 DNA: TGCGCCAGCAGCCAACGGCTAGCGGGGCCTTACAATGAGCAGTTCTTC

V gene: TRBV19
D gene: TRBD1
clone size: .
J gene: TRBJ1-1
CDR3 protein: CASSLGQGLGAFF
CDR3 DNA: TGTGCCAGTAGTCTCGGACAGGGGCTCGGAGCTTTCTTT

V gene: TRBV19
D gene: TRBD1
clone size: .
J gene: TRBJ2-2
CDR3 protein: CASSRDREGTGELFF
CDR3 DNA: TGTGCCAGTAGCCGGGACAGGGAGGGCACCGGGGAGCTGTTTTTT

V gene: TRBV2
D gene: .
clone size: .
J gene: TRBJ1-1
CDR3 protein: CASLTWVGANTEAFF
CDR3 DNA: TGTGCCAGCTTAACGTGGGTGGGGGCGAACACTGAAGCTTTCTTT

V gene: TRBV7-9
D gene: .
clone size: .
J gene: TRBJ1-5
CDR3 protein: CASSGTNSNQPQHF
CDR3 DNA: TGTGCCAGCAGCGGGACAAATAGCAATCAGCCCCAGCATTTT

V gene: TRBV4-3
D gene: .
clone size: .
J gene: TRBJ1-4
CDR3 protein: CASSQDGGEKLFF
CDR3 DNA: TGCGCCAGCAGCCAAGATGGCGGTGAAAAACTGTTTTTT